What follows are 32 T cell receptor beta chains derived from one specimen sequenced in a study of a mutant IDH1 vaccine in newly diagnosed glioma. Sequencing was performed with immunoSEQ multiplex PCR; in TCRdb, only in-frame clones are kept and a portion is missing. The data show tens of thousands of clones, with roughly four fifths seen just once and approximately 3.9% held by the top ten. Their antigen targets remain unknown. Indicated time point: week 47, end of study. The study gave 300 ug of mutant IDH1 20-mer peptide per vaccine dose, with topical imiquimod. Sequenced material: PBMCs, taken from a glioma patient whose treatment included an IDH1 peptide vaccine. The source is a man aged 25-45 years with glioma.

CDR3 coding DNA: TGTGCCAGCAGCCAAGTGATCATGGCTGAAGCTTTCTTT. Protein sequence: CASSQVIMAEAFF. J is TRBJ1-1 and V is TRBV14, with unresolved D. Germline lookup yields CDR1 SGHDN and CDR2 FVKESK. The CDR3 has 13 residues. The V and J ends lost 1 base and 6 bases respectively, with 9 bases between them.

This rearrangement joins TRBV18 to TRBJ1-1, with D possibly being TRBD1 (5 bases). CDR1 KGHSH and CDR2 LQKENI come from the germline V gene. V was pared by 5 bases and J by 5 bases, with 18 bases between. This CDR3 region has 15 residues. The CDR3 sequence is CASSGARDAGTEAFF. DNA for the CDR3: TGTGCCAGCTCAGGTGCCCGGGACGCTGGGACTGAAGCTTTCTTT.

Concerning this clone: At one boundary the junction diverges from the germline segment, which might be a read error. The CDR3 reads CASSLGLAGNGDF. DNA for the CDR3: TGCGCCAGCAGCTTGGGACTAGCGGGGAATGGGGACTTC. The chain has TRBV5-1 and TRBJ2-5; 11 nucleotides match TRBD2. CDR3 length: 13 residues. CDR1 SGHRS and CDR2 YFSETQ come from the germline V gene.

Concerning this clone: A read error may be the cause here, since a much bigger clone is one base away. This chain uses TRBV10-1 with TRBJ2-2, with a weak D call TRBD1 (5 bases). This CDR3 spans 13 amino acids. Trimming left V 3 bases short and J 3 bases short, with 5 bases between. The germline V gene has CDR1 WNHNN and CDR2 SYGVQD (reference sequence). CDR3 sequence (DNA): TGCGCCAGCAGTGACAGGGACACCGGGGAGCTGTTTTTT. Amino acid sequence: CASSDRDTGELFF.

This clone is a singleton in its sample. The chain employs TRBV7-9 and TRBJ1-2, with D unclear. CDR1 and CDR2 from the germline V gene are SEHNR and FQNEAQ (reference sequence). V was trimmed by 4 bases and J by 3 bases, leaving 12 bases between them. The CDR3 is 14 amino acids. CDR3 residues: CASSSGGLDYGYTF. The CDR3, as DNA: TGTGCCAGCAGCTCCGGTGGGCTAGACTATGGCTACACCTTC. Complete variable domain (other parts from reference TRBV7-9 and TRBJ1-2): DTGVSQNPRHKITKRGQNVTFRCDPISEHNRLYWYRQTLGQGPEFLTYFQNEAQLEKSRLLSDRFSAERPKGSFSTLEIQRTEQGDSAMYLCASSSGGLDYGYTFGSGTRLTVV.

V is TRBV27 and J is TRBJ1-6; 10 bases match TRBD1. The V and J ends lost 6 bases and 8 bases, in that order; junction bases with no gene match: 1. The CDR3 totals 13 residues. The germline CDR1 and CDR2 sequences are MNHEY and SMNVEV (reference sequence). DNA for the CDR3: TGTGCCAGCAGAGGACAGGGGGATTCACCCCTCCACTTT. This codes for CASRGQGDSPLHF.

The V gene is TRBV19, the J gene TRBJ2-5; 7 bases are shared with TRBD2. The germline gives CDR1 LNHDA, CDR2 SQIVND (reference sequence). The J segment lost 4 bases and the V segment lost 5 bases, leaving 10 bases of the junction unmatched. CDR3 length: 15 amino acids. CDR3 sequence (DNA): TGTGCCAGTAGTCCGGGGGGTAGGGCTGGAGAGACCCAGTACTTC. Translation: CASSPGGRAGETQYF. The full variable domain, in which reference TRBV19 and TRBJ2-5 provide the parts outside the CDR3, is DGGITQSPKYLFRKEGQNVTLSCEQNLNHDAMYWYRQDPGQGLRLIYYSQIVNDFQKGDIAEGYSVSREKKESFPLTVTSAQKNPTAFYLCASSPGGRAGETQYFGPGTRLLVL.

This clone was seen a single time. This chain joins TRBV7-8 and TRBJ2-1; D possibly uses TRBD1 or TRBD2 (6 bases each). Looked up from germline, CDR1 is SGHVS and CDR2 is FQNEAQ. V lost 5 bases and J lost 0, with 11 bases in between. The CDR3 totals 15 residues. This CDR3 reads CASSTRGVSYNEQFF. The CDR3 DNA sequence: TGTGCCAGCAGCACGAGGGGGGTCTCCTACAATGAGCAGTTCTTC.

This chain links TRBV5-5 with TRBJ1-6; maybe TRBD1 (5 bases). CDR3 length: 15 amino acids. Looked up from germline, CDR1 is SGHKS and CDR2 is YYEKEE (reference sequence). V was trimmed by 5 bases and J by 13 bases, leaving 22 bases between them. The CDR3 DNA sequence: TGTGCCAGCAGTTCGGGACCCGGGAATTATTTGCCCCTCCACTTT. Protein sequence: CASSSGPGNYLPLHF.

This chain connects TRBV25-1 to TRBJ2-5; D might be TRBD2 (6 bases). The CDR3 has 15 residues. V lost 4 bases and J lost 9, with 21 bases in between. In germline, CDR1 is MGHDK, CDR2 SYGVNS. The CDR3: CASSVPGGVNLPQYF. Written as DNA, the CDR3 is TGTGCCAGCAGTGTTCCCGGAGGGGTTAATCTGCCCCAGTACTTC.

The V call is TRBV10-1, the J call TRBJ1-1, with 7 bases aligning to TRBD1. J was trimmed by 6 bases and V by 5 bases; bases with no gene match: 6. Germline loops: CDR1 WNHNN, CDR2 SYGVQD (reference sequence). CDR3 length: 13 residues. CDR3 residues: CASSMTGRAEAFF. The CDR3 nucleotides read TGCGCCAGCAGTATGACAGGGAGGGCTGAAGCTTTCTTT.

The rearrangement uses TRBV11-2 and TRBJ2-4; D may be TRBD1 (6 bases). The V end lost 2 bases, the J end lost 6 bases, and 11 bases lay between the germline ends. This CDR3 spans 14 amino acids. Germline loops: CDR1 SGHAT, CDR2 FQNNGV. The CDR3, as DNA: TGTGCCAGCAGCTTAAGGGGGTCCGGAAACATTCAGTACTTC. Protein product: CASSLRGSGNIQYF.

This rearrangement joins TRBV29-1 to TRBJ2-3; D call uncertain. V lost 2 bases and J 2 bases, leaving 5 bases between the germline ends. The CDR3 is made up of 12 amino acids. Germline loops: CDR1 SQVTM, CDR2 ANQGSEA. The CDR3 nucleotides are TGCAGCGTTGAACCGCTCACAGATACGCAGTATTTT. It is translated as CSVEPLTDTQYF.

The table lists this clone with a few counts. The CDR3 sequence is CASSPRTADSNQPQHF. The CDR3 region has the DNA TGTGCCAGCTCACCAAGGACGGCCGATAGCAATCAGCCCCAGCATTTT. The genes are TRBV18 and TRBJ1-5; the D is unclear. Trimming took 2 bases from V and 0 from J, leaving 11 bases between them. The CDR3 has 16 residues. CDR1 and CDR2 from the germline V gene are KGHSH and LQKENI.

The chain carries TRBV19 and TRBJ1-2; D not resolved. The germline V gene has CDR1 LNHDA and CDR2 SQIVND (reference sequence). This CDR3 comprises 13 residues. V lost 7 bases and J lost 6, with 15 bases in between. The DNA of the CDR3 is TGTGCCAGTACCACCGGGAGAGTAAATGGCTACACCTTC. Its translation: CASTTGRVNGYTF. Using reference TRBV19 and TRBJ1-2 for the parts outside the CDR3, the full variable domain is DGGITQSPKYLFRKEGQNVTLSCEQNLNHDAMYWYRQDPGQGLRLIYYSQIVNDFQKGDIAEGYSVSREKKESFPLTVTSAQKNPTAFYLCASTTGRVNGYTFGSGTRLTVV.

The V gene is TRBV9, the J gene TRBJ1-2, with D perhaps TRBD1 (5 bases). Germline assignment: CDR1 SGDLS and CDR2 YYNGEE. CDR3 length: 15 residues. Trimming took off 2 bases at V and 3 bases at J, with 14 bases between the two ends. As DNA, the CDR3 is TGTGCCAGCAGCGTGGGGAATCGGGGGGACTATGGCTACACCTTC. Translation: CASSVGNRGDYGYTF.

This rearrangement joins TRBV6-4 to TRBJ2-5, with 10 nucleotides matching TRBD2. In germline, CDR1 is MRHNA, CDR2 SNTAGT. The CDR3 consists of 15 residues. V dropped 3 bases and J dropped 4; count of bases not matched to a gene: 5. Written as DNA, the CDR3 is TGTGCCAGCAGTGAGCGAGCGGGGGGGCCAGAGACCCAGTACTTC. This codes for CASSERAGGPETQYF.

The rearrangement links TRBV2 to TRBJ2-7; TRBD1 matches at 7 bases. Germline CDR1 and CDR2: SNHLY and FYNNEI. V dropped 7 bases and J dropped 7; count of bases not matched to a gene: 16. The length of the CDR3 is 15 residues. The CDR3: CASTRGQTLPGEQYF. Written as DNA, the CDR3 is TGTGCCAGCACCAGGGGACAGACCTTACCGGGGGAGCAGTACTTC.

CDR3 region: CASSTGSGYEQYF. CDR3 nucleotides: TGTGCCAGCAGCACAGGGTCCGGATACGAGCAGTACTTC. The genes are TRBV27 and TRBJ2-7, with D possibly TRBD1 on 6 matching bases. V lost 6 bases, J lost 4 bases, and 13 bases lay in between. The CDR3 is 13 residues long. CDR1 and CDR2 from the germline V gene are MNHEY and SMNVEV (reference sequence).

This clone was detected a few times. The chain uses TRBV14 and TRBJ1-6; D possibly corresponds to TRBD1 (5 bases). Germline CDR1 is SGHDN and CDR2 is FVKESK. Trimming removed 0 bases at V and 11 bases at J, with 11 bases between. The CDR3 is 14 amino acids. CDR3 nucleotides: TGTGCCAGCAGCCAAGAGAGGTACAGGCCACCCCTCCACTTT. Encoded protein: CASSQERYRPPLHF.

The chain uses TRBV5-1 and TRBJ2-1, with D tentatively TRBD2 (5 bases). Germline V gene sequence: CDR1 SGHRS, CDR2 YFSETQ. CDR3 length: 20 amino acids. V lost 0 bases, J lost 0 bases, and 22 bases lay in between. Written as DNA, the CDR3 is TGCGCCAGCAGCTTGGCCGCTATCCCCTCCGGGGTGAGCTCCTACAATGAGCAGTTCTTC. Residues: CASSLAAIPSGVSSYNEQFF. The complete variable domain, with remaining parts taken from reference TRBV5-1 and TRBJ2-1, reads KAGVTQTPRYLIKTRGQQVTLSCSPISGHRSVSWYQQTPGQGLQFLFEYFSETQRNKGNFPGRFSGRQFSNSRSEMNVSTLELGDSALYLCASSLAAIPSGVSSYNEQFFGPGTRLTVL.

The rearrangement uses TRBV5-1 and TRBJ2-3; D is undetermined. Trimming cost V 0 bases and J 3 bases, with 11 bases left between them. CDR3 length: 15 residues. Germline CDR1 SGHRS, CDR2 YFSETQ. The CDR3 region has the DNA TGCGCCAGCAGCTTGGAAGACATTAGTACAGATACGCAGTATTTT. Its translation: CASSLEDISTDTQYF.

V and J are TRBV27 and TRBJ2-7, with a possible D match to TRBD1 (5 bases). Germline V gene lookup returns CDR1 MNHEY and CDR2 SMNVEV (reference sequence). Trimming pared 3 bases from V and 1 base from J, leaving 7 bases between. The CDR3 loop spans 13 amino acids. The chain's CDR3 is CASSFAGSYEQYF. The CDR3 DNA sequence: TGTGCCAGCAGTTTCGCAGGGTCCTACGAGCAGTACTTC.

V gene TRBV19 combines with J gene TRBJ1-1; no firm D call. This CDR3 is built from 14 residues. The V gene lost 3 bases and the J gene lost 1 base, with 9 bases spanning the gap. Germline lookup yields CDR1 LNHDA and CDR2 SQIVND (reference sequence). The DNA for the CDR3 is TGTGCCAGTAGTATTTCTTTAGGGAACACTGAAGCTTTCTTT. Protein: CASSISLGNTEAFF.

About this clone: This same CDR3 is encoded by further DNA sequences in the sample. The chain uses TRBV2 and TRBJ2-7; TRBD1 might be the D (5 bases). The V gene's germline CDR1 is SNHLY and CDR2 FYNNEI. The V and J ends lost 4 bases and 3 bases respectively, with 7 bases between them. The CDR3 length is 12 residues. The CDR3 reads CASSAQGYEQYF. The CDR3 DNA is TGTGCCAGCAGTGCTCAGGGCTACGAGCAGTACTTC. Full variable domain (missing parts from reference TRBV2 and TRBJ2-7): EPEVTQTPSHQVTQMGQEVILRCVPISNHLYFYWYRQILGQKVEFLVSFYNNEISEKSEIFDDQFSVERPDGSNFTLKIRSTKLEDSAMYFCASSAQGYEQYFGPGTRLTVT.

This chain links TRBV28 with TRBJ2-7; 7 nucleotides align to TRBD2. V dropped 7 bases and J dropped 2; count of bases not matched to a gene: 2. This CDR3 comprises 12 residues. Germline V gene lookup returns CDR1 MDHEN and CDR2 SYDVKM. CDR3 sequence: CASTGGAYEQYF. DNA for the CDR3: TGTGCCAGCACGGGGGGAGCCTACGAGCAGTACTTC.

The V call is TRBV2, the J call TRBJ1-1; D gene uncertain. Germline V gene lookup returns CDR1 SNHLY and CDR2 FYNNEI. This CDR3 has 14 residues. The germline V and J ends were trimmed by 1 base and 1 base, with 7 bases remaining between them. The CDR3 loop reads CASSEGRRNTEAFF. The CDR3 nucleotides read TGTGCCAGCAGTGAAGGGCGGAGGAACACTGAAGCTTTCTTT.

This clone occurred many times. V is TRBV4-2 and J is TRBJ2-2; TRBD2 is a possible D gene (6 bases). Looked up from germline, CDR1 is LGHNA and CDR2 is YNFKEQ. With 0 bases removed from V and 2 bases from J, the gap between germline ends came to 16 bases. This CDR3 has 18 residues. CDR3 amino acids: CASSQDGAEGPNTGELFF. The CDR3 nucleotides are TGTGCCAGCAGCCAAGATGGGGCGGAGGGGCCTAACACCGGGGAGCTGTTTTTT.

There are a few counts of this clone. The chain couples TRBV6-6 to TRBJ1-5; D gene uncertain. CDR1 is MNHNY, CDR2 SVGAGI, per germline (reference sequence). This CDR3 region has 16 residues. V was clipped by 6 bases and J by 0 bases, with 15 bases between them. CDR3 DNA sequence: TGTGCCAGCAGGCCTCGGACGGTTAATAGCAATCAGCCCCAGCATTTT. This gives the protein CASRPRTVNSNQPQHF.

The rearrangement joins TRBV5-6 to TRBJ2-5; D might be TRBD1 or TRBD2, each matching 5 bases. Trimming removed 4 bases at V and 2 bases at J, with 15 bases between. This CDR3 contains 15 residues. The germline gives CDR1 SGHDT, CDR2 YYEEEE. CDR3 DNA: TGTGCCAGCAGCACTTTACGAGGGGTACAAGAGACCCAGTACTTC. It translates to CASSTLRGVQETQYF.

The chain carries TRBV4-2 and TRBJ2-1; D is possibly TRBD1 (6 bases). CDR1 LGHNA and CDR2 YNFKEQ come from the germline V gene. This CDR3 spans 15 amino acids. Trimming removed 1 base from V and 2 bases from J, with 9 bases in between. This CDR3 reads CASSQGGTTYNEQFF. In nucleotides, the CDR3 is TGTGCCAGCAGCCAAGGGGGGACAACCTACAATGAGCAGTTCTTC.

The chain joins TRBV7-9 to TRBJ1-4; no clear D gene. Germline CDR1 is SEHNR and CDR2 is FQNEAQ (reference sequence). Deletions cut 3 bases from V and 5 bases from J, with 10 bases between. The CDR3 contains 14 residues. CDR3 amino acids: CASSLVVRNEKLFF. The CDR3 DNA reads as TGTGCCAGCAGCTTGGTAGTGAGGAATGAAAAACTGTTTTTT.